The 24 T cell receptor beta chains in this list originate from one sample, sequenced in a study of blood T cell repertoires in COVID-19 (dated by TCRdb to 2020 to 2022). Library generation was performed with the immunoSEQ multiplex PCR assay. This is the immuneACCESS table as TCRdb keeps it, with only in-frame sequences that have V and J called. A part of the clones is gone; compared with another copy, unresolved V genes explain less than half, and the rest is unexplained. This sample gives 100,000 to 150,000 clones in total; roughly four fifths of them show up just once. Roughly 15% of the sample belongs to the ten largest clones. Sample: peripheral blood. The source of these receptors is a woman between 45 and 60 years old with acute or convalescent COVID-19.

This sequence joins TRBV3-1 (or the pseudogene TRBV3-2) and TRBJ2-1; TRBD2 matches at 13 bases. V lost 4 bases to trimming and J lost 7 bases; unmatched junction nucleotides: 4. Germline assignment: CDR1 LGHDT and CDR2 YNNKEL (reference sequence). The length of the CDR3 is 15 residues. The CDR3 sequence is CASSPGTSGVNEQFF. Here the CDR3 DNA reads TGTGCCAGCAGCCCCGGGACTAGCGGGGTGAATGAGCAGTTCTTC.

The V and J genes are TRBV3-1 (or the pseudogene TRBV3-2) and TRBJ1-2; 11 nucleotides align to TRBD1. CDR3 length equals 17 residues. The V gene's germline CDR1 is LGHDT and CDR2 YNNKEL (reference sequence). The V segment lost 1 base and the J segment 8 bases; nucleotides outside the gene matches: 12. CDR3 region: CASSQGAIGQGAKGYTF. The CDR3 DNA reads TGTGCCAGCAGCCAAGGTGCGATAGGACAGGGGGCGAAAGGCTACACCTTC.

The J gene is TRBJ1-4, the V gene TRBV7-8; TRBD1 aligns across 9 bases. The CDR3 contains 15 residues. Germline assignment: CDR1 SGHVS and CDR2 FQNEAQ. V lost 2 bases, J lost 3 bases, and 1 base stayed unmatched. Written as DNA, the CDR3 is TGTGCCAGCAGCTTAAGGACAGGGGCTAATGAAAAACTGTTTTTT. This sequence encodes CASSLRTGANEKLFF.

This chain uses TRBV5-1 with TRBJ2-1, with D possibly being TRBD1 (6 bases). The CDR3 spans 15 residues. The germline gives CDR1 SGHRS, CDR2 YFSETQ. V was shortened by 8 bases and J by 5 bases, with 20 bases between the two germline ends. CDR3 in DNA: TGCGCCAGTATAAAAACCGGGACAACTAACAATGAGCAGTTCTTC. Amino acids: CASIKTGTTNNEQFF.

The chain recombines TRBV7-6 with TRBJ1-1; maybe TRBD1 (5 bases). CDR1 SGHVS and CDR2 FNYEAQ come from the germline V gene. V gave up 5 bases and J gave up 5 bases, with 18 bases separating them. This CDR3 region has 15 residues. This CDR3 is CASSASGRGGTEAFF. The CDR3 nucleotides are TGTGCCAGCAGCGCATCGGGACGGGGAGGGACTGAAGCTTTCTTT.

The chain couples TRBV2 to TRBJ1-3; TRBD1 matches at 9 bases. V was clipped by 4 bases and J by 3 bases; unmatched bases: 4. This CDR3 spans 15 amino acids. Germline assignment: CDR1 SNHLY and CDR2 FYNNEI. CDR3 bases: TGTGCCAGCAGTGGCCGGGACAGGGTTGGAAACACCATATATTTT. As protein: CASSGRDRVGNTIYF.

A word on this clone: The sample has other DNA sequences that encode this CDR3 too. The chain links TRBV30 to TRBJ1-4, with D perhaps TRBD1 (6 bases). This CDR3 has 14 residues. With 0 bases removed from V and 3 bases from J, the gap between germline ends came to 8 bases. Germline values: CDR1 GTSNPN, CDR2 SVGIG (reference sequence). The CDR3 nucleotides are TGTGCCTGGAGTGTAGGGGGTTCTAATGAAAAACTGTTTTTT. Its protein product is CAWSVGGSNEKLFF.

The chain combines TRBV7-2 with TRBJ1-1; a weak D match, TRBD1 (6 bases). The CDR3 runs 15 residues. Germline V CDR1 and CDR2: SGHTA, FQGNSA. The V end was cut by 5 bases, the J end by 6 bases, with 19 bases between. The CDR3 reads CASSVLNRVGAEAFF. CDR3 DNA: TGTGCCAGCAGCGTCTTAAACAGGGTAGGTGCTGAAGCTTTCTTT.

V gene TRBV3-1 (or the pseudogene TRBV3-2) combines with J gene TRBJ2-1; 9 nucleotides match TRBD2. The CDR3 is 15 residues long. Trimming took 4 bases from V and 7 from J; bases not matched to a gene: 8. The germline gives CDR1 LGHDT, CDR2 YNNKEL (reference sequence). The CDR3 spells CASSPSGLARNEQFF. The CDR3 coding sequence is TGTGCCAGCAGCCCAAGTGGACTAGCGCGGAATGAGCAGTTCTTC.

The chain combines TRBV3-1 (or the pseudogene TRBV3-2) with TRBJ2-6; 10 bases are a match to TRBD2. The CDR3 sequence is 20 residues long. Germline CDR1 reads LGHDT; CDR2 reads YNNKEL (reference sequence). V lost 1 base and J lost 0; bases outside the gene matches: 9. The CDR3 spells CASSQVTVAGGPSGANVLTF. CDR3 coding DNA: TGTGCCAGCAGCCAAGTAACAGTAGCGGGGGGCCCCTCTGGGGCCAACGTCCTGACTTTC.

This chain joins TRBV30 and TRBJ1-2, with 8 nucleotides matching TRBD1. Germline V gene data show CDR1 as GTSNPN and CDR2 as SVGIG (reference sequence). Germline trimming cut 5 bases from V and 4 bases from J; bases unmatched to any gene: 21. The CDR3 runs to 18 residues. CDR3 protein: CAWRRKSSGDRIGYGYTF. As DNA, the CDR3 is TGTGCCTGGCGGAGGAAATCCTCCGGGGACAGGATCGGCTATGGCTACACCTTC.

Regarding this clone: The junction differs from germline at one of its ends, possibly a read error. The chain employs TRBV19 and TRBJ1-1; D is ambiguous. CDR3 length equals 15 residues. Germline CDR1 is LNHDA and CDR2 is SQIVND (reference sequence). CDR3 loop: CASSLDGRLGAEAFF. The CDR3 DNA reads TGTGCCAGTAGTCTAGACGGCCGTTTGGGCGCTGAAGCTTTCTTT.

This chain uses TRBV19 with TRBJ1-2, with TRBD1 matching 12 bases. Germline CDR1 LNHDA, CDR2 SQIVND (reference sequence). This CDR3 has 18 residues. The ends lost 6 bases at V and 1 base at J; junction bases unmatched: 12. Written as DNA, the CDR3 is TGTGCCAGTAGCCTCAGAGGGGGACAGGGGGCGAATAACTATGGCTACACCTTC. Protein sequence: CASSLRGGQGANNYGYTF.

This sequence joins TRBV18 and TRBJ1-1; the D is unclear. CDR3 size: 15 residues. Trimming removed 0 bases from V and 2 bases from J, with 10 bases in between. CDR1 is KGHSH and CDR2 is LQKENI in the germline V gene. The CDR3 region has the DNA TGTGCCAGCTCACCACCCTCACAGCCAAACACTGAAGCTTTCTTT. It codes for CASSPPSQPNTEAFF.

This chain links TRBV18 with TRBJ1-1; D gene ambiguous. CDR1 and CDR2 from the germline V gene are KGHSH and LQKENI. V lost 5 bases and J lost 4, with 17 bases in between. The length of the CDR3 is 15 residues. For the CDR3, the DNA is TGTGCCAGCTCAGAAAGGATCACCCTAGCCACTGAAGCTTTCTTT. This codes for CASSERITLATEAFF.

The chain recombines TRBV9 with TRBJ1-2, with 7 nucleotides matching TRBD1. Losses at the gene ends were 0 bases for V and 8 bases for J; bases not matched to a gene: 13. Germline CDR1 SGDLS, CDR2 YYNGEE. The CDR3 spans 16 residues. The CDR3 protein is CASSVAPGQNVGGYTF. The CDR3 DNA reads as TGTGCCAGCAGCGTAGCCCCGGGACAGAATGTAGGCGGCTACACCTTC.

This chain joins TRBV6-6 and TRBJ1-3; D may be TRBD1 (6 bases). V dropped 7 bases and J dropped 8 bases, with 18 bases sitting between them. The V gene's germline CDR1 is MNHNY and CDR2 SVGAGI (reference sequence). The CDR3 length is 14 residues. The DNA for the CDR3 is TGTGCCAGCATCCCGGCACAGGGACCTTACACCATATATTTT. Encoded protein: CASIPAQGPYTIYF.

This sequence joins TRBV4-2 and TRBJ2-1, with 8 bases lining up with TRBD2. CDR3 length: 16 amino acids. Germline V gene data show CDR1 as LGHNA and CDR2 as YNFKEQ. Trimming cost V 0 bases and J 4 bases; bases outside gene matches: 5. The CDR3 region is CASSQEGSGGYNEQFF. The CDR3 DNA reads TGTGCCAGCAGCCAAGAAGGGAGCGGGGGTTACAATGAGCAGTTCTTC.

The rearrangement links TRBV5-1 to TRBJ1-5; D is perhaps TRBD1 (6 bases). From germline, CDR1 is SGHRS and CDR2 YFSETQ. The length of the CDR3 is 15 residues. The germline V and J ends were trimmed by 2 bases and 2 bases, with 11 bases remaining between them. The CDR3 bases are TGCGCCAGCAGCTTAGGGGGGGTCGGCAATCAGCCCCAGCATTTT. Translated, it gives CASSLGGVGNQPQHF.

This chain joins TRBV30 and TRBJ1-6; TRBD1 matches 7 bases. The CDR3 totals 15 residues. Losses at the gene ends were 5 bases for V and 7 bases for J; bases not matched to a gene: 11. From germline, CDR1 is GTSNPN and CDR2 SVGIG (reference sequence). CDR3: CAWGALGTANSPLHF. CDR3 in DNA: TGTGCCTGGGGCGCCCTAGGGACAGCAAATTCACCCCTCCACTTT.

The chain has TRBV25-1 and TRBJ1-2, with D unresolved. Germline lookup yields CDR1 MGHDK and CDR2 SYGVNS. This CDR3 comprises 13 residues. V lost 4 bases to trimming and J lost 4 bases, with 10 bases between them. The chain's CDR3 is CASSVTQSYGYTF. Written as DNA, the CDR3 is TGTGCCAGCAGTGTAACACAGAGCTATGGCTACACCTTC.

The genes are TRBV11-3 and TRBJ2-5; 7 positions match TRBD1. The CDR3 sequence is 13 residues long. Germline lookup yields CDR1 SGHNT and CDR2 YENEEA. Germline trimming cut 5 bases from V and 5 bases from J; bases unmatched to any gene: 5. This chain's CDR3 is CASSETGSETQYF. The CDR3 DNA follows: TGTGCCAGCAGCGAGACAGGGTCGGAGACCCAGTACTTC.

The chain links TRBV19 to TRBJ1-2; 8 nucleotides match TRBD1. The CDR3 has 14 residues. V dropped 5 bases and J dropped 8; count of bases not matched to a gene: 10. In germline, CDR1 is LNHDA, CDR2 SQIVND (reference sequence). The CDR3 reads CASSGPGQVIGYTF. The CDR3, as DNA: TGTGCCAGTAGTGGACCGGGACAGGTTATCGGCTACACCTTC. Full variable domain (rest looked up from reference TRBV19 and TRBJ1-2): DGGITQSPKYLFRKEGQNVTLSCEQNLNHDAMYWYRQDPGQGLRLIYYSQIVNDFQKGDIAEGYSVSREKKESFPLTVTSAQKNPTAFYLCASSGPGQVIGYTFGSGTRLTVV.

This clone came up once. The J gene is TRBJ1-2, the V gene TRBV29-1; D uncertain. The germline V and J ends were trimmed by 3 bases and 8 bases, with 16 bases remaining between them. The CDR3 is made up of 13 amino acids. CDR1 SQVTM and CDR2 ANQGSEA come from the germline V gene. In DNA form, the CDR3 reads TGCAGCGTTGATGTTCTGGCAGGCTCGGGCTACACCTTC. Its translation is CSVDVLAGSGYTF.